This entry concerns a single T cell receptor beta chain. Antigen unknown. This sample is part of a study of metastatic and nonmetastatic thyroid tumors. Background on the study: Across peripheral blood and tumor or nodule tissue samples taken from malignant and benign thyroid patients, the repertoires were compared with one another.

As handled by the study authors: The authors used CDR3 differences across clinicopathological groups to build a distant-metastasis classifier for papillary thyroid cancer. Using MiXCR, TCRdb re-called clones from the PCR reads. The V and J calls, along with clone size, are taken from TCRdb and not from the paper's own processing. The sample lists about 20,000 clones, 24% occurring once. All patients were treatment-naive before thyroid surgery. Broader study findings: Across blood and tumor, TCR beta diversity in malignant thyroid tumors was reportedly significantly higher than in benign nodules.

CDR1 is SGHTA, CDR2 FQGNSA, per germline. Trimming removed 4 bases from V and 1 base from J; junction bases left unmatched: 3. CDR3 size: 14 residues. The sequence came from a female donor with papillary thyroid cancer or a benign thyroid nodule (not recorded which). Some clones in this sample may be carry-over from other donors' samples. The chain carries TRBV7-2 and TRBJ2-7; 8 bases align to TRBD2. The sequenced material came from tumor tissue. Here the CDR3 reads CASSSGGSSYEQYF. The CDR3 DNA is TGTGCCAGCAGCTCGGGGGGGAGTTCCTACGAGCAGTACTTC.